Listed here are 9 T cell receptor beta chains from one sample, sequenced in a study of blood T cell repertoires in COVID-19. Sequencing was performed with immunoSEQ multiplex PCR; in TCRdb, only in-frame clones are kept and a portion is missing. This sample yields under 200,000 clones, of which approximately 83% are seen a single time; 9.5% to 13% belongs to the top ten. Sequencing input: peripheral blood. These receptors were obtained from a man between 65 and 79 years old with active or convalescent COVID-19.

Written as DNA, the CDR3 is TGTGCCAGCAGCCCCTACAGGGCGGGAAACACCATATATTTT. As protein: CASSPYRAGNTIYF. This rearrangement joins TRBV3-1 (or the pseudogene TRBV3-2) to TRBJ1-3; weak D call: TRBD1 (6 bases). The CDR3 has 14 amino acids. Trimming cost V 4 bases and J 4 bases, with 11 bases left between them. Germline assignment: CDR1 LGHDT and CDR2 YNNKEL (reference sequence).

The V and J genes are TRBV5-1 and TRBJ2-7; TRBD1 agrees at 8 bases. Germline values: CDR1 SGHRS, CDR2 YFSETQ. V lost 4 bases to trimming and J lost 0 bases; unmatched junction nucleotides: 9. The CDR3 contains 16 residues. CDR3 protein: CASSRRTGQDSYEQYF. The CDR3 DNA is TGCGCCAGCAGCAGGCGGACAGGGCAAGACTCCTACGAGCAGTACTTC.

In this sample, this clone turned up a few times. This chain links TRBV27 with TRBJ1-4, with TRBD1 identical over 9 bases. Germline V gene data show CDR1 as MNHEY and CDR2 as SMNVEV (reference sequence). With V trimmed by 5 bases and J by 2 bases, 6 bases remained unmatched. CDR3 size: 16 residues. As DNA, the CDR3 is TGTGCCAGCAGTCCGGGACAGGGTATTACTAATGAAAAACTGTTTTTT. Amino acid sequence: CASSPGQGITNEKLFF.

This chain uses TRBV6-2 or TRBV6-3 with TRBJ2-2; D call uncertain. The germline V gene has CDR1 MNHEY and CDR2 SVGEGT. This CDR3 is built from 13 residues. The V end lost 4 bases, the J end lost 5 bases, and 8 bases lay between the germline ends. The CDR3 reads CASSSTGTGELFF. DNA for the CDR3: TGTGCCAGCAGTTCCACGGGTACCGGGGAGCTGTTTTTT.

The chain couples TRBV3-1 (or the pseudogene TRBV3-2) to TRBJ2-3; 9 bases agree with TRBD1. V was clipped by 6 bases and J by 3 bases; unmatched bases: 7. CDR1 is LGHDT, CDR2 YNNKEL, per germline (reference sequence). CDR3 length equals 15 residues. CDR3 bases: TGTGCCAGCAGTCGGAGGGGGACAGGGACAGATACGCAGTATTTT. Translation gives CASSRRGTGTDTQYF.

V usage is TRBV7-3 and J usage is TRBJ2-7; 11 bases align to TRBD2. The CDR3 has 15 residues. Losses at the gene ends were 5 bases for V and 5 bases for J; bases not matched to a gene: 8. CDR1 SGHTA and CDR2 FQGTGA come from the germline V gene. The CDR3 loop is CASSKRLAGSHEQYF. The DNA of the CDR3 is TGTGCCAGCAGCAAACGACTAGCGGGATCTCACGAGCAGTACTTC.

In its sample, this clone was seen a few times. V usage is TRBV5-1 and J usage is TRBJ2-7; D remains ambiguous. CDR1 and CDR2 (germline): SGHRS, YFSETQ. V lost 2 bases and J lost 5, with 5 bases in between. This CDR3 is built from 11 residues. The CDR3 is CASSLRDEQYF. As DNA, the CDR3 is TGCGCCAGCAGCTTACGGGACGAGCAGTACTTC.

This clone came up once. The DNA for the CDR3 is TGTGCCAGCAGCTACAGGGGGCGCGCAACTAATGAAAAACTGTTTTTT. Translated, it gives CASSYRGRATNEKLFF. The chain links TRBV7-2 to TRBJ1-4; 9 bases align to TRBD1. The CDR3 length is 16 residues. The germline V gene has CDR1 SGHTA and CDR2 FQGNSA. V was clipped by 4 bases and J by 0 bases; unmatched bases: 3.

The rearrangement links TRBV18 to TRBJ2-7; D is uncertain. CDR1 KGHSH and CDR2 LQKENI come from the germline V gene. V gave up 0 bases and J gave up 2 bases, with 8 bases separating them. The CDR3 has 14 amino acids. The CDR3 sequence is CASSPPERTYEQYF. Here the CDR3 DNA reads TGTGCCAGCTCACCACCGGAGCGTACCTACGAGCAGTACTTC.